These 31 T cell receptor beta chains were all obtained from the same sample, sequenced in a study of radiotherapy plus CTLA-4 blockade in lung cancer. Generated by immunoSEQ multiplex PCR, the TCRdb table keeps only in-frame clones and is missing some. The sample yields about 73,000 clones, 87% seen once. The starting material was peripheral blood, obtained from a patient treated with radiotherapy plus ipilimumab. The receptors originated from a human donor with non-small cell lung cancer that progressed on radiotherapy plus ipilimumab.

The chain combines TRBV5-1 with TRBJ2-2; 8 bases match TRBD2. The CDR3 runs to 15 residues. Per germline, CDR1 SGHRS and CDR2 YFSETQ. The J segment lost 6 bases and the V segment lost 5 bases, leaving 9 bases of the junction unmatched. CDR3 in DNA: TGCGCCAGCAGGCCCGGGACTAGGCCCCCCGGGGAGCTGTTTTTT. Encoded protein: CASRPGTRPPGELFF.

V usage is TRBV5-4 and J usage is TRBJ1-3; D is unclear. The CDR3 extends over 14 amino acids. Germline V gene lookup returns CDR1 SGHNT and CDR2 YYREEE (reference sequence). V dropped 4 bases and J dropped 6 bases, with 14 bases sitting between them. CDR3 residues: CASSMDRGLNTIYF. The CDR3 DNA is TGTGCCAGCAGCATGGACCGGGGTCTAAACACCATATATTTT.

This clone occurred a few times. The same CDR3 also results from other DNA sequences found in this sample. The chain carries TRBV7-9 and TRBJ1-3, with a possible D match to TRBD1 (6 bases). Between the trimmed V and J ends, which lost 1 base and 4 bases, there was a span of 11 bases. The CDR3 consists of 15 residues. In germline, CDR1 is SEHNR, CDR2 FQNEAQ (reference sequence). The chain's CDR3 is CASSLVTGFGNTIYF. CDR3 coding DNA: TGTGCCAGCAGCTTAGTCACAGGGTTCGGAAACACCATATATTTT. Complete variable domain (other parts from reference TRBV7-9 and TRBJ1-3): DTGVSQNPRHKITKRGQNVTFRCDPISEHNRLYWYRQTLGQGPEFLTYFQNEAQLEKSRLLSDRFSAERPKGSFSTLEIQRTEQGDSAMYLCASSLVTGFGNTIYFGEGSWLTVV.

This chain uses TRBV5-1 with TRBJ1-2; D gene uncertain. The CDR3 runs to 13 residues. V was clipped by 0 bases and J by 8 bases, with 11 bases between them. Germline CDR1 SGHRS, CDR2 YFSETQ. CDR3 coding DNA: TGCGCCAGCAGCTTGGGCTTGGGGTCGGGCTACACCTTC. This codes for CASSLGLGSGYTF.

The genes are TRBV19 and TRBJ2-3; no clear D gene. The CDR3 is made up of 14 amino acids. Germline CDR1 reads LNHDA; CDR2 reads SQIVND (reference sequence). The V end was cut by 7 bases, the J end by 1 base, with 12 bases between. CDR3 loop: CASNPSPRTDTQYF. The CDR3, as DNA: TGTGCCAGTAATCCGAGCCCCCGCACAGATACGCAGTATTTT.

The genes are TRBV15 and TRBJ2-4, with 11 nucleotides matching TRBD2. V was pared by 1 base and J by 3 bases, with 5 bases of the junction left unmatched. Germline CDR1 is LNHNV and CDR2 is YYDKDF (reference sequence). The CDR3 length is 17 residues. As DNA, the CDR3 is TGTGCCACCAGCAGAGTTCTAGCGGGAGGAGGCAAAAACATTCAGTACTTC. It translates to CATSRVLAGGGKNIQYF.

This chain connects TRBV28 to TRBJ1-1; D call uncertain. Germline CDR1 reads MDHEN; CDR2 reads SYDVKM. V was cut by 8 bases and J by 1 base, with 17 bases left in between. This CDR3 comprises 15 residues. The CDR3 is CASASGSQGNTEAFF. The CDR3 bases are TGTGCCAGCGCCTCGGGCAGCCAAGGGAACACTGAAGCTTTCTTT.

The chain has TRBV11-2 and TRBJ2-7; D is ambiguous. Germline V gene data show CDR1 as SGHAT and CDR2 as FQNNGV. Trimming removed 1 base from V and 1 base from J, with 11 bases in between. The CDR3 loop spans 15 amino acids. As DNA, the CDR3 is TGTGCCAGCAGCTTAGCTTTAGGGCAGTCCTACGAGCAGTACTTC. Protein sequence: CASSLALGQSYEQYF. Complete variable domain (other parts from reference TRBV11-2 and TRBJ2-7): EAGVAQSPRYKIIEKRQSVAFWCNPISGHATLYWYQQILGQGPKLLIQFQNNGVVDDSQLPKDRFSAERLKGVDSTLKIQPAKLEDSAVYLCASSLALGQSYEQYFGPGTRLTVT.

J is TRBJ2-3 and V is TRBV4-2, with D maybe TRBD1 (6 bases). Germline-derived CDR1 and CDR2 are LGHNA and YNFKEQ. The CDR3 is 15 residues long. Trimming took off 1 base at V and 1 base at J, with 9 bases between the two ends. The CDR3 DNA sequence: TGTGCCAGCAGCCAAGGGGCAGGGGGCACAGATACGCAGTATTTT. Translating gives CASSQGAGGTDTQYF.

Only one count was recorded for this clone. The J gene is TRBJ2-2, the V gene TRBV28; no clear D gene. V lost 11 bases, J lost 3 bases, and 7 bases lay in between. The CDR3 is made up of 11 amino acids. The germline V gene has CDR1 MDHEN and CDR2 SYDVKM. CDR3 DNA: TGTGCCGCCGGTCACACCGGGGAGCTGTTTTTT. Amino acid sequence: CAAGHTGELFF.

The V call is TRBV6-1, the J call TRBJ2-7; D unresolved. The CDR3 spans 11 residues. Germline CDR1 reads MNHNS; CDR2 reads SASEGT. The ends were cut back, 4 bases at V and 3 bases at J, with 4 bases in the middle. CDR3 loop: CASSVGYEQYV. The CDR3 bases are TGTGCCAGCAGTGTTGGCTACGAGCAGTACGTC.

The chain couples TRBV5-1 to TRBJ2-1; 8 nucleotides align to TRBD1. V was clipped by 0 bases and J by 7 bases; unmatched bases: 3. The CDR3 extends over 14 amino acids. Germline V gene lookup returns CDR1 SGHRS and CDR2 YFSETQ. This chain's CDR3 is CASSLGQGWNEQFF. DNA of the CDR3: TGCGCCAGCAGCTTGGGACAGGGGTGGAATGAGCAGTTCTTC.

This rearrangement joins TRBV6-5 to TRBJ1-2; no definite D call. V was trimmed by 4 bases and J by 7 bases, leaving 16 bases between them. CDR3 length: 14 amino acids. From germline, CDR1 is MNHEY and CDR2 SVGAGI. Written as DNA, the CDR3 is TGTGCCAGCAGTTGGGCATTATTTGGGGTTGGCTACACCTTC. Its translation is CASSWALFGVGYTF.

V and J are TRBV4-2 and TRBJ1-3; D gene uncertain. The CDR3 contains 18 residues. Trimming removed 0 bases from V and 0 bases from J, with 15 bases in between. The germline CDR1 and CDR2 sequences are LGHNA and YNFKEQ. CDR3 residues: CASSQDGILGDSGNTIYF. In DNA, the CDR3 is TGTGCCAGCAGCCAAGATGGAATCCTCGGGGACTCTGGAAACACCATATATTTT.

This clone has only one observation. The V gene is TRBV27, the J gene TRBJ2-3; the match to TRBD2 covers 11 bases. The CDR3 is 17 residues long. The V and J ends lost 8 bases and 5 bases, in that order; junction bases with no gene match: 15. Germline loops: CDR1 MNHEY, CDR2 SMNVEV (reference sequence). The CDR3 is CASLPGLAVGGGDTQYF. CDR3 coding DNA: TGTGCCAGCCTCCCGGGACTAGCGGTAGGTGGCGGAGATACGCAGTATTTT.

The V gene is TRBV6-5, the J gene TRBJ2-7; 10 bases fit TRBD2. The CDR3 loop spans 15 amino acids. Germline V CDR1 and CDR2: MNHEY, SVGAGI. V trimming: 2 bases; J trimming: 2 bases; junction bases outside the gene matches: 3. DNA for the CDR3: TGTGCCAGCAGTTACAGAGCGGGAGGGGCCTACGAGCAGTACGTC. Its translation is CASSYRAGGAYEQYV.

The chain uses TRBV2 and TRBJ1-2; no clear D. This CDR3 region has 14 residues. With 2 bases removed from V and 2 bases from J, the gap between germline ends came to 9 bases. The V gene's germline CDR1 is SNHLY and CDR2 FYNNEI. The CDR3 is CASSEFKGNYGYTF. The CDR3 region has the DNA TGTGCCAGCAGTGAATTCAAGGGAAACTATGGCTACACCTTC.

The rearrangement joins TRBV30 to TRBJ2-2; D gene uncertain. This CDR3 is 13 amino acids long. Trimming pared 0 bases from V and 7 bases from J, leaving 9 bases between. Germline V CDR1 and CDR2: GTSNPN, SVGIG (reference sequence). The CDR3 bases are TGTGCCTGGAGTGTAGTGGGGATCGGGGAGCTGTTTTTT. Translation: CAWSVVGIGELFF.

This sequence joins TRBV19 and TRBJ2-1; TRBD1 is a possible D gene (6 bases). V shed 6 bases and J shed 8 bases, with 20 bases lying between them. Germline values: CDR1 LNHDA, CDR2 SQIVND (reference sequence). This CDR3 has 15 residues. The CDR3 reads CASSQGTPMFYEQFF. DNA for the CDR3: TGTGCCAGTAGCCAAGGGACACCTATGTTCTATGAGCAGTTCTTC.

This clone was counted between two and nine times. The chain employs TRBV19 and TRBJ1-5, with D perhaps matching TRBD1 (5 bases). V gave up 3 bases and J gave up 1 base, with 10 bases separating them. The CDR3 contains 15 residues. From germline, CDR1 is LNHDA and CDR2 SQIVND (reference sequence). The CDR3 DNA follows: TGTGCCAGTAGTATGAACAGGCAAAGCAATCAGCCCCAGCATTTT. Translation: CASSMNRQSNQPQHF. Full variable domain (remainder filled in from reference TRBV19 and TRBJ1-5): DGGITQSPKYLFRKEGQNVTLSCEQNLNHDAMYWYRQDPGQGLRLIYYSQIVNDFQKGDIAEGYSVSREKKESFPLTVTSAQKNPTAFYLCASSMNRQSNQPQHFGDGTRLSIL.

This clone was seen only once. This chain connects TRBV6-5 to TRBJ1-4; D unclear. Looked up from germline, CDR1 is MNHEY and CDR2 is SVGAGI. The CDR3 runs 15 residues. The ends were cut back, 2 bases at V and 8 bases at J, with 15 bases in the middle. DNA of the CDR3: TGTGCCAGCAGTTACCGTGGGAGGTCGAGCGAAAAACTGTTTTTT. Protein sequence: CASSYRGRSSEKLFF.

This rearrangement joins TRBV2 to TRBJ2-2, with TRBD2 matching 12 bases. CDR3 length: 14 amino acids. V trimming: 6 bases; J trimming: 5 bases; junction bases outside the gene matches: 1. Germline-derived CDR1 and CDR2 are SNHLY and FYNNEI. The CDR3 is CASRTSGRTGELFF. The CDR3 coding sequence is TGTGCCAGCAGAACTAGCGGGAGGACCGGGGAGCTGTTTTTT. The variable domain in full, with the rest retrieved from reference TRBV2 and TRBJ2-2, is EPEVTQTPSHQVTQMGQEVILRCVPISNHLYFYWYRQILGQKVEFLVSFYNNEISEKSEIFDDQFSVERPDGSNFTLKIRSTKLEDSAMYFCASRTSGRTGELFFGEGSRLTVL.

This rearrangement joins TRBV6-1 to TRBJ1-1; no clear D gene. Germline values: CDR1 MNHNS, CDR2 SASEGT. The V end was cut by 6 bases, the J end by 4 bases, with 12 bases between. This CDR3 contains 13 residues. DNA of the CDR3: TGTGCCAGCAGCCCACAGCGGGGCACTGAAGCTTTCTTT. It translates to CASSPQRGTEAFF.

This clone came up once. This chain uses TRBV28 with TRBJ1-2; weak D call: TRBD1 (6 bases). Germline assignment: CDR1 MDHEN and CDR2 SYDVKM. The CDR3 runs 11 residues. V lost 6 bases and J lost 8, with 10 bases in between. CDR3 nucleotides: TGTGCCAGCAGCTCCGACAGGGGCTACACCTTC. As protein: CASSSDRGYTF.

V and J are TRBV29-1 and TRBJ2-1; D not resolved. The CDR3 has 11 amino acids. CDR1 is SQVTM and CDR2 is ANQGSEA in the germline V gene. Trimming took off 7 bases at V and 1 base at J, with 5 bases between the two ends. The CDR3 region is CSALSYNEQFF. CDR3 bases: TGCAGCGCACTGTCCTACAATGAGCAGTTCTTC.

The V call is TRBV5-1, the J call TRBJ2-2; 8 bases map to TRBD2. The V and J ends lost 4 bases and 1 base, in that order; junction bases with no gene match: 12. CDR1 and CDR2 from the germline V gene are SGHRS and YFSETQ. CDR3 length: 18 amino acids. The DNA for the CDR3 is TGCGCCAGCAGCAAAGGAGCGGGAGTACCGTTGAACACCGGGGAGCTGTTTTTT. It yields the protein CASSKGAGVPLNTGELFF.

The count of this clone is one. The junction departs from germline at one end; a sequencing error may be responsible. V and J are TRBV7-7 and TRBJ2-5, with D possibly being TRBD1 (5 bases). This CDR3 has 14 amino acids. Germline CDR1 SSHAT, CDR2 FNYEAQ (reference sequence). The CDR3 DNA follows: TGTGCTAGCAGCTTAGGTGCAGGGCGAGAGACCCAGTACTTC. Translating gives CASSLGAGRETQYF.

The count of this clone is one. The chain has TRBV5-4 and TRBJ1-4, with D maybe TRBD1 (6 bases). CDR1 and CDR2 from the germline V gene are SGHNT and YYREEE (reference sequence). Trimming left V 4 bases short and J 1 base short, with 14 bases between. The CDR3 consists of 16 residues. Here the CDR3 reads CASSVGPQGTNEKLFF. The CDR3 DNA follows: TGTGCCAGCAGCGTCGGACCACAGGGAACTAATGAAAAACTGTTTTTT.

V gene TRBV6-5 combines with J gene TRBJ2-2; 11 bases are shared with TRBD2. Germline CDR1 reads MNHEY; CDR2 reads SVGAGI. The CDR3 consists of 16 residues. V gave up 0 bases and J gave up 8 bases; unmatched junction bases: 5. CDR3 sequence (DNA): TGTGCCAGCAGTTACTCGGTAGCGGGAGGGCCTGGGGAGCTGTTTTTT. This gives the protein CASSYSVAGGPGELFF.

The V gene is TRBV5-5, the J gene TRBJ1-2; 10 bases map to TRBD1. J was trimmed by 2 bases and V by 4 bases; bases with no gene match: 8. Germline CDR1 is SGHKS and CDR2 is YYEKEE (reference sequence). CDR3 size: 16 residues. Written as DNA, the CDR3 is TGTGCCAGCAGCCTCACAGACAGGGGGCAGAACTATGGCTACACCTTC. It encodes CASSLTDRGQNYGYTF.

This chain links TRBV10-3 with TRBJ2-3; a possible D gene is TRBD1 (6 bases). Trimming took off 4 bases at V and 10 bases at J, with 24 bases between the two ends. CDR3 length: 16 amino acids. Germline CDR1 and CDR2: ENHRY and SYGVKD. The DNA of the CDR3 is TGTGCCATCAGTGGGACCCTTACAGGGTCCACGATGGCGCAGTATTTT. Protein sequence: CAISGTLTGSTMAQYF.